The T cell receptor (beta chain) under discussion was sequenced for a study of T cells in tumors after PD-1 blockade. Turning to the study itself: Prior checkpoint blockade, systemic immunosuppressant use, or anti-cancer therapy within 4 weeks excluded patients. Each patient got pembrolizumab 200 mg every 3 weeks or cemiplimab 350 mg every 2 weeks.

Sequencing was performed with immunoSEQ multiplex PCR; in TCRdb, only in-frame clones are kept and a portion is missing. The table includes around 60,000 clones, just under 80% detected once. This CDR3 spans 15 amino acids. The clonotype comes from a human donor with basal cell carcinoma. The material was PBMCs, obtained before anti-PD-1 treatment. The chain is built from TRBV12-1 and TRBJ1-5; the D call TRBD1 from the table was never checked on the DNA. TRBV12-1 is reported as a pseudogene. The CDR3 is CASRARRGNYQPQHF. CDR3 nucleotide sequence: TGTGCCAGCAGAGCCCGTAGGGGGAATTACCAGCCCCAGCATTTT.